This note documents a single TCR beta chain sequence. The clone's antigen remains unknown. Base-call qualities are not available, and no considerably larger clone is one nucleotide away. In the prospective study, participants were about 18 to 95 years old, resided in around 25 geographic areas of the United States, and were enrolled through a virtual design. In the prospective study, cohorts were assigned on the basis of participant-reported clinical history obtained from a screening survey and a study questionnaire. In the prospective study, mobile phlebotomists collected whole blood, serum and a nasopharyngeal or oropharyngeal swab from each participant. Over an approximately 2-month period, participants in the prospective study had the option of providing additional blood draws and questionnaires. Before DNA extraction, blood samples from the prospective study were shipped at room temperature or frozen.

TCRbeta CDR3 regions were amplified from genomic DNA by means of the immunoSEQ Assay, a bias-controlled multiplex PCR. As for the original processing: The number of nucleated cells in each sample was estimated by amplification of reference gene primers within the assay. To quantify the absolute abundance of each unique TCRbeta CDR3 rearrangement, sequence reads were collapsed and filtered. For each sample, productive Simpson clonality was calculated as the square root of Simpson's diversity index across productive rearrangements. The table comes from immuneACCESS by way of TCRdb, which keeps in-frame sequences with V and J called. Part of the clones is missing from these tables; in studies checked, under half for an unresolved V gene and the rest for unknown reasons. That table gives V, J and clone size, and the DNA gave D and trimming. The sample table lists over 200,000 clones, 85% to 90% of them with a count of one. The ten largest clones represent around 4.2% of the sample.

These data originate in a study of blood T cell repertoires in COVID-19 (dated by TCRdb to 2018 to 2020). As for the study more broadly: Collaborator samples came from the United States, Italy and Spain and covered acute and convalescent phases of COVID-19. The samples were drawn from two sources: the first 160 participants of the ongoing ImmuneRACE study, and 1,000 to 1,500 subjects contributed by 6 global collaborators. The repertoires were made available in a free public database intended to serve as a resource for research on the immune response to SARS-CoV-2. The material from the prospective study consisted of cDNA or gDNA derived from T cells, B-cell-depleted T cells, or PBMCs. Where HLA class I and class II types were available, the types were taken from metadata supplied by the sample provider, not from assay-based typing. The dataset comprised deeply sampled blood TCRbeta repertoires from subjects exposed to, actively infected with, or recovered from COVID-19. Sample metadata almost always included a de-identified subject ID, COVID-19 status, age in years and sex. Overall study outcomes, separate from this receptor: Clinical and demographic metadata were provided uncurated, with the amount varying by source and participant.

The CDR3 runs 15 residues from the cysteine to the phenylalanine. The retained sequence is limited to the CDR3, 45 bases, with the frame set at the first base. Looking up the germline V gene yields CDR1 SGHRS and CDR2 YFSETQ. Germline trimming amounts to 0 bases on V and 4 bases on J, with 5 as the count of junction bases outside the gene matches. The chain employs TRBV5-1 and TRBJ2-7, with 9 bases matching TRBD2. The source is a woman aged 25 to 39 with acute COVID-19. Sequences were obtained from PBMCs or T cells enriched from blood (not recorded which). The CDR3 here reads CASSLVGSGSYEQYF. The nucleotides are TGCGCCAGCAGCTTGGTCGGTAGCGGGAGTTACGAGCAGTACTTC.